The 10 T cell receptor beta chains given below trace back to one sample, sequenced in a study of blood T cell repertoires in COVID-19. Produced via immunoSEQ multiplex PCR; TCRdb's table is partial and in-frame only. Of around 100,000 clones listed, 75% to 90% are singletons. The sample was peripheral blood. Source of these receptors: a middle-aged woman with acute or convalescent COVID-19.

This clone was recorded a few times. The rearrangement uses TRBV3-1 (or the pseudogene TRBV3-2) and TRBJ1-2, with 7 bases identical to TRBD1. Trimming took 4 bases from V and 3 from J; bases not matched to a gene: 5. This CDR3 comprises 14 residues. Germline loops: CDR1 LGHDT, CDR2 YNNKEL (reference sequence). CDR3 sequence reads: CASSLRDSYYGYTF. CDR3 nucleotide sequence: TGTGCCAGCAGCCTACGGGACAGCTACTATGGCTACACCTTC.

In its sample, this clone was seen once. The chain uses TRBV2 and TRBJ1-4; TRBD1 aligns across 7 bases. The CDR3 sequence is 14 residues long. Looked up from germline, CDR1 is SNHLY and CDR2 is FYNNEI. Trimming removed 9 bases from V and 10 bases from J; junction bases left unmatched: 14. The CDR3: CASETGTAARKLFF. Here the CDR3 DNA reads TGTGCCAGTGAAACCGGGACAGCGGCTCGAAAACTGTTTTTT.

Concerning this clone: Other DNA sequences in this specimen translate into the identical CDR3. V usage is TRBV3-1 (or the pseudogene TRBV3-2) and J usage is TRBJ2-7; D is possibly TRBD1 (6 bases). In germline, CDR1 is LGHDT, CDR2 YNNKEL (reference sequence). The CDR3 runs 20 residues. The V end lost 4 bases, the J end lost 1 base, and 29 bases lay between the germline ends. CDR3 bases: TGTGCCAGCAGCCCCAACCTTATGAGGACAGTTGTCGAACAGTCCTACGAGCAGTACTTC. Translating it yields CASSPNLMRTVVEQSYEQYF.

J is TRBJ1-2 and V is TRBV30; D perhaps matches TRBD1 (5 bases). This CDR3 contains 12 residues. V was trimmed by 5 bases and J by 4 bases, leaving 11 bases between them. CDR1 GTSNPN and CDR2 SVGIG come from the germline V gene (reference sequence). CDR3 region: CAWGALLYGYTF. The CDR3 DNA reads TGTGCCTGGGGGGCTCTTCTCTATGGCTACACCTTC.

This clone has just one count. The CDR3 nucleotides are TGCGCCAGCAGTGCTCGGGACAGAGCTTACGAGCAGTACTTC. The encoded protein is CASSARDRAYEQYF. V is TRBV10-1 and J is TRBJ2-7; 7 nucleotides match TRBD1. The V gene's germline CDR1 is WNHNN and CDR2 SYGVQD (reference sequence). With 4 bases clipped from V and 4 bases from J, the junction kept 7 bases outside the gene matches. This CDR3 is 14 amino acids long.

This clone was picked up a small number of times. The chain employs TRBV11-2 and TRBJ1-2; a weak D match, TRBD1 (6 bases). V was clipped by 0 bases and J by 4 bases, with 12 bases between them. CDR1 SGHAT and CDR2 FQNNGV come from the germline V gene. This CDR3 contains 15 residues. As DNA, the CDR3 is TGTGCCAGCAGCTTAGACCCCCGGACAGCCTATGGCTACACCTTC. It is translated as CASSLDPRTAYGYTF.

This clone has more than one count but fewer than ten. The junction differs from germline at one of its ends, possibly a read error. The CDR3 spells CASSFGLAGGASNEQYF. The CDR3 DNA follows: TGTGCCAGCAGCTTCGGACTAGCGGGGGGAGCCTCCAACGAGCAGTACTTC. The chain employs TRBV7-2 and TRBJ2-7; 14 bases line up with TRBD2. Germline-derived CDR1 and CDR2 are SGHTA and FQGNSA. The CDR3 is 17 amino acids.

CDR3 sequence (DNA): TGTGCCAGCAGAGCCGTCGAGCGGATCTCCTACGAGCAGTACTTC. Amino acids: CASRAVERISYEQYF. V gene TRBV6-5 combines with J gene TRBJ2-7; D is possibly TRBD2 (5 bases). This CDR3 is 15 amino acids long. Germline lookup yields CDR1 MNHEY and CDR2 SVGAGI. Trimming stripped 6 bases from V and 0 bases from J, with 15 bases between.

The chain joins TRBV5-1 to TRBJ2-5, with 8 nucleotides matching TRBD1. This CDR3 spans 15 amino acids. V was clipped by 4 bases and J by 2 bases; unmatched bases: 7. Germline CDR1 and CDR2: SGHRS and YFSETQ. The CDR3 here is CASSGRTGTQETQYF. Here the CDR3 DNA reads TGCGCCAGCAGCGGGAGGACAGGGACTCAAGAGACCCAGTACTTC. The whole variable domain, filled in from reference TRBV5-1 and TRBJ2-5, reads KAGVTQTPRYLIKTRGQQVTLSCSPISGHRSVSWYQQTPGQGLQFLFEYFSETQRNKGNFPGRFSGRQFSNSRSEMNVSTLELGDSALYLCASSGRTGTQETQYFGPGTRLLVL.

This clone was counted a single time. V is TRBV3-1 (or the pseudogene TRBV3-2) and J is TRBJ2-7, with TRBD1 matching over 9 bases. Trimming cost V 4 bases and J 4 bases; bases outside gene matches: 5. CDR3 size: 14 residues. Germline loops: CDR1 LGHDT, CDR2 YNNKEL (reference sequence). The CDR3 DNA sequence: TGTGCCAGCAGCCTCGGACAGGGGCAATACGAGCAGTACTTC. Translation: CASSLGQGQYEQYF.